The 17 T cell receptor beta chains reported below all come from one sample, sequenced in a study of blood T cell repertoires in COVID-19. TCRdb's table, derived via immunoSEQ multiplex PCR, lists solely in-frame clones and lacks some. The repertoire holds roughly 230,000 clones, with around 83% as singletons. Sequencing was done on a sample of peripheral blood. These receptors came from a man aged 35-49 years with active or convalescent COVID-19.

The gene calls are TRBV5-1 and TRBJ1-2; 9 bases fit TRBD1. Germline V gives CDR1 SGHRS, CDR2 YFSETQ. The J segment lost 8 bases and the V segment lost 0 bases, leaving 2 bases of the junction unmatched. This CDR3 region has 13 residues. The CDR3: CASSLDRGQGYTF. For the CDR3, the DNA is TGCGCCAGCAGCTTGGACAGGGGGCAAGGCTACACCTTC.

There are a few counts of this clone. The CDR3 coding sequence is TGTGCCAGCAGCCTCACTAGCGGAACCACAGATACGCAGTATTTT. Translation gives CASSLTSGTTDTQYF. The chain couples TRBV13 to TRBJ2-3; 8 positions match TRBD2. The V and J ends lost 5 bases and 2 bases, in that order; junction bases with no gene match: 6. The CDR3 totals 15 residues. Germline assignment: CDR1 PRHDT and CDR2 FYEKMQ (reference sequence). Full variable domain (outside the CDR3, taken from reference TRBV13 and TRBJ2-3): AAGVIQSPRHLIKEKRETATLKCYPIPRHDTVYWYQQGPGQDPQFLISFYEKMQSDKGSIPDRFSAQQFSDYHSELNMSSLELGDSALYFCASSLTSGTTDTQYFGPGTRLTVL.

V gene TRBV14 combines with J gene TRBJ1-1, with D perhaps matching TRBD1 (5 bases). The V gene lost 4 bases and the J gene lost 4 bases, with 13 bases spanning the gap. Per germline, CDR1 SGHDN and CDR2 FVKESK. The CDR3 runs 14 residues. The CDR3 sequence: CASSPTLRGTEAFF. Written as DNA, the CDR3 is TGTGCCAGCAGCCCTACCTTAAGGGGCACTGAAGCTTTCTTT.

This clone was seen a single time. The gene calls are TRBV18 and TRBJ1-1, with 7 bases that match TRBD1. With V trimmed by 4 bases and J by 4 bases, 6 bases remained unmatched. The CDR3 covers 14 residues. Looked up from germline, CDR1 is KGHSH and CDR2 is LQKENI. The CDR3 bases are TGTGCCAGCTCACGAACAGGGGTGGGCACTGAAGCTTTCTTT. Amino acids: CASSRTGVGTEAFF.

V gene TRBV24-1 combines with J gene TRBJ2-3, with 9 bases aligning to TRBD1. Germline V gene lookup returns CDR1 KGHDR and CDR2 SFDVKD. V gave up 4 bases and J gave up 4 bases; unmatched junction bases: 5. This CDR3 comprises 15 residues. The CDR3 sequence: CATSDPRQGADTQYF. CDR3 sequence (DNA): TGTGCCACCAGTGACCCCCGACAGGGGGCAGATACGCAGTATTTT.

The chain couples TRBV7-9 to TRBJ1-2, with TRBD1 identical over 9 bases. The CDR3 contains 15 residues. V lost 5 bases and J lost 6; bases outside the gene matches: 10. CDR1 and CDR2 from the germline V gene are SEHNR and FQNEAQ (reference sequence). CDR3 nucleotides: TGTGCCAGCAGCCAAGGGACAGGGAGTGAACATGGCTACACCTTC. Its translation: CASSQGTGSEHGYTF.

CDR3 DNA: TGTGCCAGTAGTATATCCCGGACAGGGGGTGAGTACGAGCAGTACTTC. Translating it yields CASSISRTGGEYEQYF. The chain combines TRBV19 with TRBJ2-7; 10 nucleotides line up with TRBD1. CDR3 length equals 16 residues. Trimming took 2 bases from V and 4 from J; bases not matched to a gene: 8. Looked up from germline, CDR1 is LNHDA and CDR2 is SQIVND (reference sequence).

V gene TRBV4-1 combines with J gene TRBJ1-1; TRBD1 might be the D (5 bases). The CDR3 runs 16 residues. The germline V gene encodes CDR1 MGHRA and CDR2 YSYEKL. V lost 1 base and J 11 bases, leaving 23 bases between the germline ends. CDR3 DNA: TGCGCCAGCAGCCAAGCCCCGCGGGGCAGAGGGAACGATGCTTTCTTT. Translated: CASSQAPRGRGNDAFF.

The chain is built from TRBV19 and TRBJ2-3; 8 bases are a match to TRBD2. Germline V gene sequence: CDR1 LNHDA, CDR2 SQIVND (reference sequence). CDR3 size: 15 residues. J lost 6 bases, V lost 7 bases, and 12 bases had no gene match. CDR3 sequence: CASTPGGGRGDTQYF. CDR3 sequence (DNA): TGTGCCAGTACCCCCGGGGGGGGGCGCGGGGATACGCAGTATTTT.

The V gene is TRBV7-9, the J gene TRBJ2-3; 10 bases are shared with TRBD1. Germline-derived CDR1 and CDR2 are SEHNR and FQNEAQ (reference sequence). With 4 bases clipped from V and 3 bases from J, the junction kept 7 bases outside the gene matches. The CDR3 spans 16 residues. The CDR3 DNA reads as TGTGCCAGCAGCTCCCGGACAGGGGGTAGAACAGATACGCAGTATTTT. This codes for CASSSRTGGRTDTQYF.

The chain joins TRBV11-2 to TRBJ2-7; TRBD2 aligns across 9 bases. J was trimmed by 3 bases and V by 1 base; bases with no gene match: 7. Germline CDR1 and CDR2: SGHAT and FQNNGV. The CDR3 is 16 amino acids. For the CDR3, the DNA is TGTGCCAGCAGCTTAGTCACTAGCGGGCCTCTCTACGAGCAGTACTTC. Translating it yields CASSLVTSGPLYEQYF. The whole variable domain, remainder taken from reference TRBV11-2 and TRBJ2-7, is EAGVAQSPRYKIIEKRQSVAFWCNPISGHATLYWYQQILGQGPKLLIQFQNNGVVDDSQLPKDRFSAERLKGVDSTLKIQPAKLEDSAVYLCASSLVTSGPLYEQYFGPGTRLTVT.

The V and J genes are TRBV24-1 and TRBJ1-2, with D hard to call. The CDR3 contains 14 residues. V shed 4 bases and J shed 6 bases, with 14 bases lying between them. Germline CDR1 reads KGHDR; CDR2 reads SFDVKD. The CDR3 nucleotides are TGTGCCACCAGTGACCGAGGCGTAGTCAATGGCTACACCTTC. It specifies CATSDRGVVNGYTF.

The chain carries TRBV6-5 and TRBJ2-2; weak D call: TRBD1 (6 bases). V gave up 8 bases and J gave up 7 bases, with 14 bases separating them. Germline assignment: CDR1 MNHEY and CDR2 SVGAGI. This CDR3 spans 13 amino acids. The CDR3: CASRQGFVGELFF. DNA of the CDR3: TGTGCCAGCCGCCAGGGGTTTGTCGGGGAGCTGTTTTTT.

The chain recombines TRBV4-1 with TRBJ1-2, with 10 bases that match TRBD1. CDR1 is MGHRA and CDR2 is YSYEKL in the germline V gene. The trim removed 1 base at V and 3 bases at J, leaving 5 bases unmatched. The CDR3 length is 16 residues. For the CDR3, the DNA is TGCGCCAGCAGCCAAGGGACAGGGGGAGTGGACTATGGCTACACCTTC. Translated: CASSQGTGGVDYGYTF.

This chain connects TRBV20-1 to TRBJ2-1; D gene uncertain. The germline V and J ends were trimmed by 6 bases and 5 bases, with 5 bases remaining between them. Germline CDR1 reads DFQATT; CDR2 reads SNEGSKA (reference sequence). CDR3 length equals 10 residues. The chain's CDR3 is CSAANNEQFF. CDR3 DNA sequence: TGCAGTGCCGCGAACAATGAGCAGTTCTTC.

This rearrangement joins TRBV24-1 to TRBJ2-1; TRBD2 aligns across 9 bases. The CDR3 is 15 amino acids. V lost 10 bases to trimming and J lost 1 base; unmatched junction nucleotides: 7. Germline V gene sequence: CDR1 KGHDR, CDR2 SFDVKD. The CDR3 nucleotides read TGTGCCACGGGAAAAACTAGCGGGTCCTACAATGAGCAGTTCTTC. It is translated as CATGKTSGSYNEQFF.

This chain joins TRBV4-1 and TRBJ2-5, with 7 bases lining up with TRBD1. The V segment lost 7 bases and the J segment 5 bases; nucleotides outside the gene matches: 13. The length of the CDR3 is 15 residues. Germline V gene sequence: CDR1 MGHRA, CDR2 YSYEKL. Written as DNA, the CDR3 is TGCGCCAGCACCACGCACGGGACAGTCACTGAGACCCAGTACTTC. It is translated as CASTTHGTVTETQYF.